These 12 T cell receptor beta chains came from one sample sequenced in a study of human T cells and chemical hapten exposure. Described time point: patch test 3, about 24 weeks after DPC sensitization. This sample's treatment: therapeutic diphenylcyclopropenone sensitization with weekly scalp DPC. TCRdb itself ran the RACE reads through MiXCR, one entry per CDR3 protein. The sample consists of tens of thousands of distinct CDR3 sequences, roughly a tenth of them appearing once. This sample comprised whole blood, obtained in connection with sensitization to the hapten diphenylcyclopropenone (DPC). These TCRs come from a woman in her thirties or forties with alopecia areata. Some clones in this sample may be carry-over from other donors' samples.

The V call is TRBV2, the J call TRBJ1-4; no clear D. Per the germline V gene, CDR1 is SNHLY and CDR2 is FYNNEI. The CDR3 is 15 amino acids. Trimming left V 6 bases short and J 6 bases short, with 17 bases between. CDR3 sequence reads: CASRNSGSFDEKLFF. CDR3 DNA: TGTGCCAGCAGGAATTCCGGGTCCTTCGATGAAAAACTGTTTTTT.

The sample holds a few counts of this clonotype. J is TRBJ1-3 and V is TRBV11-1; D is uncertain. V shed 8 bases and J shed 4 bases, with 12 bases lying between them. The CDR3 extends over 13 amino acids. Germline V gene sequence: CDR1 SGHAT, CDR2 FQDESV (reference sequence). In DNA form, the CDR3 reads TGTGCCAGCCGGAGGGTTGGCGGAAACACCATATATTTT. This encodes CASRRVGGNTIYF.

The chain has TRBV7-2 and TRBJ2-7; D not resolved. CDR1 and CDR2 from the germline V gene are SGHTA and FQGNSA. CDR3 size: 14 residues. V lost 1 base, J lost 5 bases, and 12 bases lay in between. CDR3 coding DNA: TGTGCCAGCAGCTTAGGGTACGGTTTCCACGAGCAGTACTTC. It codes for CASSLGYGFHEQYF.

The chain uses TRBV28 and TRBJ2-1; 14 positions match TRBD2. The V segment lost 4 bases and the J segment 7 bases; nucleotides outside the gene matches: 6. This CDR3 is built from 16 residues. Germline CDR1 MDHEN, CDR2 SYDVKM. CDR3 sequence reads: CASSSWTSGGPNEQFF. Here the CDR3 DNA reads TGTGCCAGCAGTTCCTGGACTAGCGGGGGGCCAAATGAGCAGTTCTTC. The full variable domain, rest sourced from reference TRBV28 and TRBJ2-1, is DVKVTQSSRYLVKRTGEKVFLECVQDMDHENMFWYRQDPGLGLRLIYFSYDVKMKEKGDIPEGYSVSREKKERFSLILESASTNQTSMYLCASSSWTSGGPNEQFFGPGTRLTVL.

This clonotype was found many times. The chain couples TRBV29-1 to TRBJ1-2; D gene ambiguous. CDR1 is SQVTM, CDR2 ANQGSEA, per germline. CDR3 length: 10 amino acids. The V and J ends lost 4 bases and 13 bases respectively, with 13 bases between them. CDR3 in amino acids: CSVVAGSATF. The CDR3 nucleotides read TGCAGCGTTGTGGCTGGATCCGCCACCTTC. The entire variable domain, with the rest obtained from reference TRBV29-1 and TRBJ1-2, is as follows: SAVISQKPSRDICQRGTSLTIQCQVDSQVTMMFWYRQQPGQSLTLIATANQGSEATYESGFVIDKFPISRPNLTFSTLTVSNMSPEDSSIYLCSVVAGSATFGSGTRLTVV.

The rearrangement joins TRBV30 to TRBJ2-1, with 9 bases that match TRBD1. The V segment lost 3 bases and the J segment 4 bases; nucleotides outside the gene matches: 4. Germline V gene lookup returns CDR1 GTSNPN and CDR2 SVGIG (reference sequence). The length of the CDR3 is 14 residues. CDR3 loop: CAWRWTGAYNEQFF. CDR3 in DNA: TGTGCCTGGAGATGGACAGGGGCGTACAATGAGCAGTTCTTC.

The chain has TRBV4-2 and TRBJ2-7; TRBD2 is a possible D gene (5 bases). The CDR3 covers 16 residues. The germline gives CDR1 LGHNA, CDR2 YNFKEQ. The V end lost 0 bases, the J end lost 3 bases, and 15 bases lay between the germline ends. The CDR3 protein is CASSQEQVLGNYEQYF. CDR3 coding DNA: TGTGCCAGCAGCCAAGAGCAAGTACTAGGAAACTACGAGCAGTACTTC.

This clonotype was detected only once. The chain links TRBV6-5 to TRBJ1-2, with D perhaps matching TRBD1 (5 bases). Between the trimmed V and J ends, which lost 1 base and 4 bases, there was a span of 7 bases. The CDR3 is 13 residues long. The germline V gene has CDR1 MNHEY and CDR2 SVGAGI. In DNA, the CDR3 is TGTGCCAGCAGTTACTTGGGACTCTATGGCTACACCTTC. Protein sequence: CASSYLGLYGYTF.

This chain uses TRBV11-2 with TRBJ2-7; 11 bases are a match to TRBD1. CDR3 size: 15 residues. V was pared by 5 bases and J by 4 bases, with 7 bases of the junction left unmatched. In germline, CDR1 is SGHAT, CDR2 FQNNGV. CDR3 bases: TGTGCCAGCAGCCCTATCGGGACAGGGGGTTACGAGCAGTACTTC. This encodes CASSPIGTGGYEQYF.

This clonotype was picked up many times. The chain uses TRBV6-1 and TRBJ2-1; 16 nucleotides match TRBD2. CDR1 is MNHNS, CDR2 SASEGT, per germline. Trimming removed 6 bases from V and 4 bases from J; junction bases left unmatched: 3. The CDR3 covers 16 residues. The CDR3 sequence: CASRPGLAGGYNEQFF. In DNA, the CDR3 is TGTGCCAGCAGGCCGGGACTAGCGGGGGGGTACAATGAGCAGTTCTTC.

The chain links TRBV2 to TRBJ2-3; 12 bases are a match to TRBD2. The CDR3 runs 16 residues. The V gene end was trimmed by 6 bases and the J gene end by 1 base; junction bases not matched to a gene: 5. Germline CDR1 and CDR2: SNHLY and FYNNEI. This chain's CDR3 is CASSRLAGAGTDTQYF. The CDR3 DNA is TGTGCCAGCAGCCGACTAGCGGGGGCCGGCACAGATACGCAGTATTTT.

The chain recombines TRBV4-1 with TRBJ1-4; D is ambiguous. Trimming stripped 8 bases from V and 2 bases from J, with 9 bases between. This CDR3 has 13 amino acids. Germline V gene data show CDR1 as MGHRA and CDR2 as YSYEKL. This CDR3 is CASSGGTNEKLFF. CDR3 in DNA: TGCGCCAGCTCAGGTGGGACTAATGAAAAACTGTTTTTT.